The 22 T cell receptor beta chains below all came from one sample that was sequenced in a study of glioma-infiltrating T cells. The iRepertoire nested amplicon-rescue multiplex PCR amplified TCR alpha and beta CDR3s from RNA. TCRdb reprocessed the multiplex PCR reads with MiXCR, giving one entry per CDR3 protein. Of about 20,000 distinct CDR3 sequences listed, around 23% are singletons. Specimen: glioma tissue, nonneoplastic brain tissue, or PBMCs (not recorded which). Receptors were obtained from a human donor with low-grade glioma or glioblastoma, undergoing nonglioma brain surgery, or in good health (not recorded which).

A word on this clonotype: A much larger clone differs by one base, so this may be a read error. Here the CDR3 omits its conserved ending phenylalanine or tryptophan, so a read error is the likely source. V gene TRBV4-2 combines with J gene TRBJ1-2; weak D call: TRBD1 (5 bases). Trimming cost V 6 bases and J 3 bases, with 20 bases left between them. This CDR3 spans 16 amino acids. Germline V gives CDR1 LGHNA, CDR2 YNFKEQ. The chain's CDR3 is CASSSLTPTEHYGYTL. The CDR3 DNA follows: TGTGCCAGCAGTTCCCTAACCCCGACAGAACACTATGGCTACACCTTG.

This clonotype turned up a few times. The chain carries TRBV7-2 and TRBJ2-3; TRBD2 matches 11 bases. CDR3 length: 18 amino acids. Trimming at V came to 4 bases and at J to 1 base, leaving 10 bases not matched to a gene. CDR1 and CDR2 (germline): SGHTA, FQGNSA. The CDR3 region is CASSSGALAGGGTDTQYF. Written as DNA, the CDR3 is TGTGCCAGCAGCTCGGGGGCCTTAGCGGGGGGGGGCACAGATACGCAGTATTTT.

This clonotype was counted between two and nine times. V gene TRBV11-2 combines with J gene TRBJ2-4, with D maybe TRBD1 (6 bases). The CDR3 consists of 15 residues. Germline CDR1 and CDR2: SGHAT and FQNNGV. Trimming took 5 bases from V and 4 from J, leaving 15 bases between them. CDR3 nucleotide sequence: TGTGCCAGCAGCCCGCTGACAGGACCAAAAAACATTCAGTACTTC. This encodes CASSPLTGPKNIQYF.

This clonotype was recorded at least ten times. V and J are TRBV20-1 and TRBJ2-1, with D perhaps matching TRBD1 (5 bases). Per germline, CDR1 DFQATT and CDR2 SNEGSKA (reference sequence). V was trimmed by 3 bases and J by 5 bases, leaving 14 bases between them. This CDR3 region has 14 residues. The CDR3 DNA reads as TGCAGTGCTAGGTCTGCTGTCAGGGACAATGAGCAGTTCTTC. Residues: CSARSAVRDNEQFF.

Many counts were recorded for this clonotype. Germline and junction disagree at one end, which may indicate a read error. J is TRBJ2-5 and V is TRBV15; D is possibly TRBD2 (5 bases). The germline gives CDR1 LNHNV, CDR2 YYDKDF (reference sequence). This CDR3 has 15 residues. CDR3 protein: CATSRGGSRQGTQYF. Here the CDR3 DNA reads TGTGCCACCAGCAGAGGTGGGAGTCGGCAAGGGACCCAGTACTTC.

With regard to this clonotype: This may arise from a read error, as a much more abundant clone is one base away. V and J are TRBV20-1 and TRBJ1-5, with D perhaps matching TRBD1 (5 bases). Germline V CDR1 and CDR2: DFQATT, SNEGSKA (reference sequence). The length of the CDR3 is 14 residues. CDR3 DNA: TGCAGTGCCGCGCGACAGTATAGCAATCAGCCCCAGAATTTT. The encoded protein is CSAARQYSNQPQNF.

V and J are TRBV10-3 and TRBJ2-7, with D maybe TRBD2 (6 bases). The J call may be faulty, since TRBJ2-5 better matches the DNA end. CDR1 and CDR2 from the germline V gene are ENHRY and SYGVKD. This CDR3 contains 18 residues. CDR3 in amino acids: CATGSPHGGEGRQETQYF. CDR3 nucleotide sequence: TGTGCCACCGGAAGTCCTCACGGTGGAGAGGGGAGGCAAGAGACCCAGTACTTC.

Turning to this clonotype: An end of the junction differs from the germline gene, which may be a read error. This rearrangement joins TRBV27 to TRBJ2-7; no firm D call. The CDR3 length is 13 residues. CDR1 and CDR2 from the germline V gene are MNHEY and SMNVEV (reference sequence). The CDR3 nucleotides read TGTGCCAGCAGGTTATCAGGCCCCTACGAGCAGTACTTC. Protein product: CASRLSGPYEQYF.

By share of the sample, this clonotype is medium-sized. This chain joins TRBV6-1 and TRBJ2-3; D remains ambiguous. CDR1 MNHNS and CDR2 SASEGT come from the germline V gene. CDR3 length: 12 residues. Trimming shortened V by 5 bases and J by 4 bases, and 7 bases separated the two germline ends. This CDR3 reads CASSWMSDTQYF. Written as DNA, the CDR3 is TGTGCCAGCAGTTGGATGTCAGATACGCAGTATTTT.

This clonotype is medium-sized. The CDR3 DNA sequence: TGTGCCAGCAGCCAAAGTAGGCTTGGCGAGCAGTACTTC. It yields the protein CASSQSRLGEQYF. The chain uses TRBV6-1 and TRBJ2-7; D call uncertain. The germline gives CDR1 MNHNS, CDR2 SASEGT. The ends were cut back, 6 bases at V and 6 bases at J, with 15 bases in the middle. The CDR3 has 13 residues.

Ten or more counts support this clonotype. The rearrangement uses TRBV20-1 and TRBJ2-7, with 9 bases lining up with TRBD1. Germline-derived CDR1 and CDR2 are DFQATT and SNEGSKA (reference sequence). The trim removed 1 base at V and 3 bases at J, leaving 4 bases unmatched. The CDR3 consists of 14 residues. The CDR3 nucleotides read TGCAGTGCTAGAGTGGAGGGACAGGGCTACGAGCAGTACTTC. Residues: CSARVEGQGYEQYF.

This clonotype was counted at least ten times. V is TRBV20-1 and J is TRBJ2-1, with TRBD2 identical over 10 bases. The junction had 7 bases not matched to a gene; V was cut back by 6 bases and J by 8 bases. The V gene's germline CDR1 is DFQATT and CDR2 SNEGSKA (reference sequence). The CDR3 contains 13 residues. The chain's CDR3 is CSAHSGGLYEQFF. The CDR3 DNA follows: TGCAGTGCCCATAGCGGGGGGTTGTATGAGCAGTTCTTC.

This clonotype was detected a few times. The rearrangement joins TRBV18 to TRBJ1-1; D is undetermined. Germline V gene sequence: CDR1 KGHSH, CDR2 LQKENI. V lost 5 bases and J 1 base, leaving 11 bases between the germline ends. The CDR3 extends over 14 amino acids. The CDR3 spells CASSGILGNTEAFF. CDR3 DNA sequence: TGTGCCAGCTCAGGTATTCTTGGGAACACTGAAGCTTTCTTT.

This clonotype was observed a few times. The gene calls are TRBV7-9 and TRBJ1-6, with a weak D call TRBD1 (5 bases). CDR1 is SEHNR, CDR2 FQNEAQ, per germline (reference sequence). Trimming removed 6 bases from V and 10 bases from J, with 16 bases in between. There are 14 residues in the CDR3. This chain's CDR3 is CASSVGGAESPLHF. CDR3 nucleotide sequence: TGTGCCAGCAGTGTGGGAGGGGCGGAATCACCCCTCCACTTT.

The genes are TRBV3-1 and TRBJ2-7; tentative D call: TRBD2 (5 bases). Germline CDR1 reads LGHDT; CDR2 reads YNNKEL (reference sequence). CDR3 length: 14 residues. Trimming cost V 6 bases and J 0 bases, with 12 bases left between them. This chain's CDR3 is CASRESGSSYEQYF. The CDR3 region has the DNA TGTGCCAGCAGGGAAAGCGGAAGCTCCTACGAGCAGTACTTC.

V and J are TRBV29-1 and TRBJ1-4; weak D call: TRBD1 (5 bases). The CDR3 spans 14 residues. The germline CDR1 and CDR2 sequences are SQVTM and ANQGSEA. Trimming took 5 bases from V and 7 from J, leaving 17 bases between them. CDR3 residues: CSVFLGARGEKLFF. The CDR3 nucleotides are TGCAGCGTTTTTCTCGGGGCCCGCGGTGAAAAACTGTTTTTT.

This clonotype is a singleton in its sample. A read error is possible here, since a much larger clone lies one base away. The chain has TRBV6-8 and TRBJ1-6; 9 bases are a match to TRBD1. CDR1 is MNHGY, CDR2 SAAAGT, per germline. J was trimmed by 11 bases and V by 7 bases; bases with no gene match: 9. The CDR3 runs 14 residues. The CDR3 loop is CASISRDRVPPLHF. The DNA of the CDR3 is TGTGCCAGCATCTCCCGGGACAGGGTCCCACCCCTCCACTTT.

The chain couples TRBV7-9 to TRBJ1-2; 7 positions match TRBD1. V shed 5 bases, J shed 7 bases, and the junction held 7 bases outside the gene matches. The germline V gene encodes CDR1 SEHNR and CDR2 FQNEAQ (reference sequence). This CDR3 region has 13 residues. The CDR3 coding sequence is TGTGCCAGCAGCAGTGACAGGGTCGGTGGCTACACCTTC. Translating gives CASSSDRVGGYTF.

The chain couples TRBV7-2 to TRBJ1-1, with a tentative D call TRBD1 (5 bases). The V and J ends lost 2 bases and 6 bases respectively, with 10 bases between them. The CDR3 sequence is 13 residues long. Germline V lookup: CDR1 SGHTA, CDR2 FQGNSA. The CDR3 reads CASSLQEGAEAFF. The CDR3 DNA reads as TGTGCCAGCAGCTTACAGGAAGGGGCTGAAGCTTTCTTT.

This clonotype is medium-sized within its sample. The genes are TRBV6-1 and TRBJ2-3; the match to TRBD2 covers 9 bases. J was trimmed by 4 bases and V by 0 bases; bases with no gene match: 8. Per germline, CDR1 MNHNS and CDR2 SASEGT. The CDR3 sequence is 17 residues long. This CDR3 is CASSEAGIAGDADTQYF. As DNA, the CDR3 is TGTGCCAGCAGTGAAGCCGGGATAGCGGGGGACGCAGATACGCAGTATTTT.

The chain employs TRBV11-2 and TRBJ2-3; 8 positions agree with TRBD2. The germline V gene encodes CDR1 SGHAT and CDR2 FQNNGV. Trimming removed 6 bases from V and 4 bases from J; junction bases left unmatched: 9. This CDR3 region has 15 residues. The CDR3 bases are TGTGCCAGCAGTCGCACACGGGGGGGCCCAGATACGCAGTATTTT. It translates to CASSRTRGGPDTQYF.

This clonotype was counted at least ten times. The CDR3 region is CASITVQGGFDEQYF. The CDR3 nucleotides are TGTGCCAGCATTACCGTTCAAGGGGGCTTCGACGAGCAGTACTTC. This sequence joins TRBV6-1 and TRBJ2-7; 7 bases line up with TRBD1. Per the germline V gene, CDR1 is MNHNS and CDR2 is SASEGT. CDR3 length: 15 residues. V shed 7 bases, J shed 5 bases, and the junction held 14 bases outside the gene matches.